Reported below is one TCR beta chain. Its antigen is currently unknown. This specimen comes from a study of cytomegalovirus exposure and HLA in healthy donors. With 60 Vbeta and 13 Jbeta primers, the PCR was carried out. In the study's own analysis: In a later analysis, 80 million to 100 million unique TCR beta chains included roughly 11 million shared by two or more donors. Generated by immunoSEQ multiplex PCR, the TCRdb table keeps only in-frame clones and is missing some. V, J and clone size are those of that table, while D and trimming were read from the DNA. The table shows about 31,000 clones, with 65% occurring only once. Study-wide results and caveats: The investigators catalogued some 150 TCR beta chains as cytomegalovirus-associated.

Germline trimming cut 3 bases from V and 0 bases from J; bases unmatched to any gene: 5. The CDR3 is made up of 17 amino acids. Germline values: CDR1 SNHLY, CDR2 FYNNEI. The rearrangement uses TRBV2 and TRBJ1-6, with 7 nucleotides matching TRBD1. Sequencing was performed on PBMCs. This TCR came from a man aged 50 to 60 in good health and CMV-seropositive. CDR3 loop: CASSERTGSSYNSPLHF. The DNA of the CDR3 is TGTGCCAGCAGTGAGAGGACAGGTAGCTCCTATAATTCACCCCTCCACTTT.